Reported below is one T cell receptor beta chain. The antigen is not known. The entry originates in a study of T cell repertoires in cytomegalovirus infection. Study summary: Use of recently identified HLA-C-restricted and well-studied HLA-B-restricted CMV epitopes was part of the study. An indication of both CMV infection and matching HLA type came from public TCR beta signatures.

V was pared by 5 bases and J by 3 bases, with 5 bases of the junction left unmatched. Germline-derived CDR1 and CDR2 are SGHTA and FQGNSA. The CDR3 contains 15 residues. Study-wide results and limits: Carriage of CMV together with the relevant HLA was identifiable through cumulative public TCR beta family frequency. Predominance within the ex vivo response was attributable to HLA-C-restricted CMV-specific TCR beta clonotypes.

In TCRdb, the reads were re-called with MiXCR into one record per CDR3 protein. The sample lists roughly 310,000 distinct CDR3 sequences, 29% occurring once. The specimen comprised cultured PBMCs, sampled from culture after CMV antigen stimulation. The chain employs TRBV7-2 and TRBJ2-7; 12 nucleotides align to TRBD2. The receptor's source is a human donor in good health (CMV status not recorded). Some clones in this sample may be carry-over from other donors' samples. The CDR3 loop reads CASSITGLAGYEQYF. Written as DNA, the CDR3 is TGTGCCAGCAGCATAACGGGACTAGCGGGCTACGAGCAGTACTTC. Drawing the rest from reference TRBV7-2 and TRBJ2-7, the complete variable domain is GAGVSQSPSNKVTEKGKDVELRCDPISGHTALYWYRQSLGQGLEFLIYFQGNSAPDKSGLPSDRFSAERTGGSVSTLTIQRTQQEDSAVYLCASSITGLAGYEQYFGPGTRLTVT.